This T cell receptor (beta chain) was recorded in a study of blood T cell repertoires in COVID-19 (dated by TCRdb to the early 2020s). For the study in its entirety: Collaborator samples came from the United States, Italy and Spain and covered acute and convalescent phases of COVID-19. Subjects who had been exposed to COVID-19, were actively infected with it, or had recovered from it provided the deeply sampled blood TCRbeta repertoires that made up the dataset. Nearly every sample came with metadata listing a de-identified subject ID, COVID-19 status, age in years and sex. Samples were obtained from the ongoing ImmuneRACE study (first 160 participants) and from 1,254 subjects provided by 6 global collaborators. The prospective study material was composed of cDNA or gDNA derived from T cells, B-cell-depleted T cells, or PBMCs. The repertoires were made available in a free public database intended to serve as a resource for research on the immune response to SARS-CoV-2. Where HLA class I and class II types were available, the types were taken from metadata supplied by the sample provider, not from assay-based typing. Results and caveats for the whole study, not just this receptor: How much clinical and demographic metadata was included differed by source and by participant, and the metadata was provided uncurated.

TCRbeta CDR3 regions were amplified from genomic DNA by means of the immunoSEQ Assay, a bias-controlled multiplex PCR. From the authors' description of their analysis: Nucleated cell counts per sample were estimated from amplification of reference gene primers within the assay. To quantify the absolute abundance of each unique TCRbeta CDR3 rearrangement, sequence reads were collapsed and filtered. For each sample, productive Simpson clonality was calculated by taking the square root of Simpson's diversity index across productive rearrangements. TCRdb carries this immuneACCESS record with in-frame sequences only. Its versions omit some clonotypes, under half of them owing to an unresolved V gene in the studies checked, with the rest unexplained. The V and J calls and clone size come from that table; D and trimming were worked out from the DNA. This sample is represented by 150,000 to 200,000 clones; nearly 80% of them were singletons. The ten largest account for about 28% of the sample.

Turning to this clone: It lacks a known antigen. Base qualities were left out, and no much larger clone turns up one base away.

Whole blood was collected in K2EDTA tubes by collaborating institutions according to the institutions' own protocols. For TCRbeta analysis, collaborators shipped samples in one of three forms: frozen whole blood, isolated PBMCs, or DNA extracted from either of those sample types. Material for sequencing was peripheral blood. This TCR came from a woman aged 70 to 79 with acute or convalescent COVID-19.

CDR3 loop: CASSYLIGVETQYF. The bases read TGTGCCAGCAGTTACTTAATAGGGGTAGAGACCCAGTACTTC. The V and J genes are TRBV6-5 and TRBJ2-5; the D region possibly corresponds to TRBD1 (5 bases align). Via the germline V gene, CDR1 is MNHEY and CDR2 SVGAGI. The V end loses 1 base and the J end loses 4 bases, and a stretch of 10 bases separates them. From cysteine to phenylalanine, the CDR3 is 14 amino acids long. Only the CDR3 region is kept as DNA, spanning 42 bases read in frame from base 1.